There are a few counts of the clone carrying this T cell receptor beta chain. RNA transcripts were the template, and TCR beta CDR3 regions were amplified from them. First-round RT-PCR employed HTBI primers, with a second-round multiplex PCR after it. TCRdb redid the calling of the multiplex PCR reads with MiXCR, one entry per CDR3 protein. The sample contains roughly 700,000 distinct CDR3 sequences, roughly two fifths of which appear only once. The sample comes from a study of Graves' ophthalmopathy and Graves' hyperthyroidism. This TCR derives from an adult man with Graves' ophthalmopathy. Sequencing used peripheral blood.

The CDR3 DNA reads as TGTGCCAGCAGCTGGCGCGCTACGCCTGGAAACACCATATATTTT. Residues: CASSWRATPGNTIYF. V usage is TRBV11-2 and J usage is TRBJ1-3; unclear D gene. The CDR3 contains 15 residues. The germline CDR1 and CDR2 sequences are SGHAT and FQNNGV. Trimming cost V 4 bases and J 2 bases, with 12 bases left between them.